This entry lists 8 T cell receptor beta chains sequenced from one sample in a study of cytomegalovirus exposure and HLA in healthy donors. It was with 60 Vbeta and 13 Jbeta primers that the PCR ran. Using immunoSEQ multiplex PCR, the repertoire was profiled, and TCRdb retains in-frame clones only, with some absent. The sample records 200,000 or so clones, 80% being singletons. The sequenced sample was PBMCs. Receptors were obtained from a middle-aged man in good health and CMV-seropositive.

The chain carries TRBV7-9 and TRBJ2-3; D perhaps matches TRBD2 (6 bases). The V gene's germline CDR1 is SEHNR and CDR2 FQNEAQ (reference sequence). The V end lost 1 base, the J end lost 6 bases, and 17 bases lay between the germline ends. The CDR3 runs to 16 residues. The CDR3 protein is CASSLGGVGGVDTQYF. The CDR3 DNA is TGTGCCAGCAGCTTAGGGGGGGTTGGCGGGGTGGATACGCAGTATTTT.

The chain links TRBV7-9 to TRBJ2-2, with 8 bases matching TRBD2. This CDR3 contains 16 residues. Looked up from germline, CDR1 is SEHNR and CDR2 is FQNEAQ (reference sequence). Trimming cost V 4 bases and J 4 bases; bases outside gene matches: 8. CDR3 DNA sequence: TGTGCCAGCAGCTACCCCCCGGGGGGGGGCACCGGGGAGCTGTTTTTT. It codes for CASSYPPGGGTGELFF.

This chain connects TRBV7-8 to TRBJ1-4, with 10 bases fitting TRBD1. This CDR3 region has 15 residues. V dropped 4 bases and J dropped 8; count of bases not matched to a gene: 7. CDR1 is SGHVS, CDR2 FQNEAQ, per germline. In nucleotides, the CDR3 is TGTGCCAGCAGCTCCCAATCGGGACAGGGGGAAAAACTGTTTTTT. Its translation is CASSSQSGQGEKLFF.

As DNA, the CDR3 is TGTGCCAGCAGCTTGGTTGTCCGGAGCAATGAGCAGTTCTTC. This encodes CASSLVVRSNEQFF. The V and J genes are TRBV5-4 and TRBJ2-1; D gene uncertain. V was shortened by 0 bases and J by 6 bases, with 10 bases between the two germline ends. CDR1 is SGHNT and CDR2 is YYREEE in the germline V gene (reference sequence). This CDR3 comprises 14 residues.

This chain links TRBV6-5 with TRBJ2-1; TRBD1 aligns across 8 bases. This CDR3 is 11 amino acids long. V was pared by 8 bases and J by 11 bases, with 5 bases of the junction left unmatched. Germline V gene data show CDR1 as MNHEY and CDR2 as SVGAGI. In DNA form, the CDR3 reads TGTGCCAGCCGGCAGGGGGCAAAGCAGTTCTTC. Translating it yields CASRQGAKQFF.

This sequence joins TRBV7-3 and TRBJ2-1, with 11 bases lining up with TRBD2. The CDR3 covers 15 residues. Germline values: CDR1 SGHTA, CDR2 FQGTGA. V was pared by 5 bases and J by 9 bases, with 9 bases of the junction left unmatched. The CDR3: CASSPRLAGGSEQFF. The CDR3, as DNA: TGTGCCAGCAGCCCTCGCCTAGCGGGGGGAAGTGAGCAGTTCTTC.

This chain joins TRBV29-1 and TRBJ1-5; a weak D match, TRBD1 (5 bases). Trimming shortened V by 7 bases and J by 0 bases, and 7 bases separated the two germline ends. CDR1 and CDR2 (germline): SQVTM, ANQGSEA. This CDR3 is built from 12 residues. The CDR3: CSAGYSNQPQHF. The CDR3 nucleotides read TGCAGCGCAGGGTATAGCAATCAGCCCCAGCATTTT.

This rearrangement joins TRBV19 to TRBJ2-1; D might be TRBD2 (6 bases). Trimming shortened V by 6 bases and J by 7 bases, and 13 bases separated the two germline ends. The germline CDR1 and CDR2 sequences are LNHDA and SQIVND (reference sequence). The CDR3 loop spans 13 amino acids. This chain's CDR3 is CASSDGAGNEQFF. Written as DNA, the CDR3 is TGTGCCAGTAGCGACGGGGCGGGGAATGAGCAGTTCTTC.